These 19 T cell receptor beta chains originate from one sample sequenced in a study of human T cells and chemical hapten exposure. MiXCR, applied by TCRdb to the 5' RACE reads, yields one record per CDR3 protein. The sample carries about 140,000 distinct CDR3 sequences, around 4.1% recorded once. Someone pulled total RNA out of unfractionated whole blood. The receptors originated from a female donor in good health.

This clonotype was recorded a few times. This chain connects TRBV6-2 or TRBV6-3 to TRBJ2-3; 8 nucleotides agree with TRBD2. The CDR3 loop spans 14 amino acids. J was trimmed by 0 bases and V by 8 bases; bases with no gene match: 4. Germline V gene lookup returns CDR1 MNHEY and CDR2 SVGEGT. DNA of the CDR3: TGTGCCAGCGGTATAGCGGGAAGCACAGATACGCAGTATTTT. Protein product: CASGIAGSTDTQYF.

This clonotype was picked up a small number of times. This chain links TRBV27 with TRBJ1-5, with D perhaps TRBD1 (5 bases). Trimming took 4 bases from V and 0 from J, leaving 16 bases between them. This CDR3 is 17 amino acids long. CDR1 is MNHEY, CDR2 SMNVEV, per germline (reference sequence). For the CDR3, the DNA is TGTGCCAGCAGTTCGAAGCCTCGGACACGTAGCAATCAGCCCCAGCATTTT. It translates to CASSSKPRTRSNQPQHF.

The chain recombines TRBV6-2 or TRBV6-3 with TRBJ2-7; D unclear. V lost 8 bases to trimming and J lost 3 bases, with 17 bases between them. CDR1 MNHEY and CDR2 SVGEGT come from the germline V gene. There are 14 residues in the CDR3. The CDR3 DNA is TGTGCCAGCGGGGTTGCCAGAGCCTACTACGAGCAGTACTTC. Translation: CASGVARAYYEQYF.

A note on this clonotype: A read error is possible here, since a much larger clone lies one base away. The CDR3 region has the DNA TGCACCAGCAGCCCAGCTGGGGGGAGATACTATGGCTACACCTTC. Amino acids: CTSSPAGGRYYGYTF. This chain connects TRBV5-1 to TRBJ1-2; possible D gene TRBD1, 5 bases. The germline V gene encodes CDR1 SGHRS and CDR2 YFSETQ. This CDR3 region has 15 residues.

This clonotype has only a few counts. The genes are TRBV6-2 or TRBV6-3 and TRBJ2-7, with a weak D call TRBD2 (6 bases). From germline, CDR1 is MNHEY and CDR2 SVGEGT. Trimming took off 4 bases at V and 2 bases at J, with 18 bases between the two ends. The CDR3 length is 16 residues. Here the CDR3 reads CASSSPRDFRAYEQYF. For the CDR3, the DNA is TGTGCCAGCAGTTCCCCACGGGACTTCCGTGCCTACGAGCAGTACTTC.

The J gene is TRBJ2-3, the V gene TRBV15; no clear D. Germline loops: CDR1 LNHNV, CDR2 YYDKDF (reference sequence). The CDR3 contains 14 residues. V was shortened by 0 bases and J by 6 bases, with 10 bases between the two germline ends. The CDR3 coding sequence is TGTGCCACCAGCAGAGATCCGAGTTCCGATACGCAGTATTTT. This codes for CATSRDPSSDTQYF.

Only a few counts were recorded for this clonotype. The rearrangement joins TRBV4-2 to TRBJ1-1; D is uncertain. Trimming stripped 0 bases from V and 3 bases from J, with 11 bases between. There are 15 residues in the CDR3. Germline-derived CDR1 and CDR2 are LGHNA and YNFKEQ. The CDR3 DNA sequence: TGTGCCAGCAGCCAAGAATATGGGATCCACACTGAAGCTTTCTTT. Protein product: CASSQEYGIHTEAFF.

This clonotype was counted at least ten times. The gene calls are TRBV2 and TRBJ2-5; 8 nucleotides align to TRBD2. The CDR3 consists of 15 residues. CDR1 SNHLY and CDR2 FYNNEI come from the germline V gene. With 6 bases clipped from V and 2 bases from J, the junction kept 8 bases outside the gene matches. CDR3 coding DNA: TGTGCCAGCAGAGACAGAGGGACTAGTCAAGAGACCCAGTACTTC. It specifies CASRDRGTSQETQYF.

This clonotype was detected many times. This rearrangement joins TRBV20-1 to TRBJ1-2; no clear D. CDR1 and CDR2 (germline): DFQATT, SNEGSKA (reference sequence). The CDR3 totals 16 residues. V lost 0 bases and J 0 bases, leaving 14 bases between the germline ends. This chain's CDR3 is CSARDLGGLANYGYTF. In DNA form, the CDR3 reads TGCAGTGCTAGAGATCTGGGAGGACTCGCTAACTATGGCTACACCTTC.

This clonotype came up many times. V and J are TRBV4-2 and TRBJ2-1, with 7 bases that match TRBD1. Looked up from germline, CDR1 is LGHNA and CDR2 is YNFKEQ. This CDR3 contains 15 residues. The trim removed 6 bases at V and 4 bases at J, leaving 9 bases unmatched. In DNA form, the CDR3 reads TGTGCCAGCAGATCAACAGGGGCGTCTTACAATGAGCAGTTCTTC. Its protein is CASRSTGASYNEQFF.

This chain connects TRBV12-5 to TRBJ2-3; 10 bases are shared with TRBD1. Trimming removed 5 bases from V and 5 bases from J; junction bases left unmatched: 7. The CDR3 sequence is 15 residues long. CDR1 and CDR2 from the germline V gene are LGHNT and FRNRAP. CDR3 coding DNA: TGTGCTAGTGGTCGACGGGACAGGGGAATAGATACGCAGTATTTT. This gives the protein CASGRRDRGIDTQYF.

There are many counts of this clonotype. The rearrangement links TRBV25-1 to TRBJ2-2; no reliable D call. V dropped 2 bases and J dropped 2 bases, with 12 bases sitting between them. Per germline, CDR1 MGHDK and CDR2 SYGVNS. CDR3 length equals 16 residues. CDR3 region: CASSELTEINTGELFF. The CDR3 bases are TGTGCCAGCAGTGAACTAACCGAAATAAACACCGGGGAGCTGTTTTTT. Full variable domain (rest looked up from reference TRBV25-1 and TRBJ2-2): EADIYQTPRYLVIGTGKKITLECSQTMGHDKMYWYQQDPGMELHLIHYSYGVNSTEKGDLSSESTVSRIRTEHFPLTLESARPSHTSQYLCASSELTEINTGELFFGEGSRLTVL.

This clonotype was found many times. The chain links TRBV20-1 to TRBJ2-7; possibly TRBD2 for D (5 bases). The CDR3 covers 13 residues. Trimming removed 6 bases at V and 0 bases at J, with 12 bases between. Germline CDR1 DFQATT, CDR2 SNEGSKA (reference sequence). CDR3 sequence reads: CSAPDYRSYEQYF. CDR3 sequence (DNA): TGCAGTGCCCCTGACTACCGCTCCTACGAGCAGTACTTC.

Many counts were recorded for this clonotype. J is TRBJ1-1 and V is TRBV20-1, with D possibly matching TRBD1 (6 bases). V was trimmed by 0 bases and J by 5 bases, leaving 16 bases between them. The CDR3 is made up of 15 amino acids. Per the germline V gene, CDR1 is DFQATT and CDR2 is SNEGSKA (reference sequence). CDR3 sequence: CSARDRDRSRTEAFF. The DNA of the CDR3 is TGCAGTGCTAGAGATCGCGACAGGTCGAGGACTGAAGCTTTCTTT.

In its sample, this clonotype was seen many times. This chain connects TRBV20-1 to TRBJ2-2; a weak D match, TRBD2 (6 bases). The CDR3 sequence is 14 residues long. Per the germline V gene, CDR1 is DFQATT and CDR2 is SNEGSKA (reference sequence). With 6 bases removed from V and 5 bases from J, the gap between germline ends came to 16 bases. CDR3 residues: CSARWVGRTGELFF. The CDR3, as DNA: TGCAGTGCGCGGTGGGTAGGGAGGACCGGGGAGCTGTTTTTT.

The sample holds a few counts of this clonotype. The gene calls are TRBV10-3 and TRBJ1-5; 7 nucleotides align to TRBD1. Germline lookup yields CDR1 ENHRY and CDR2 SYGVKD. Unmatched junction bases numbered 10, after V lost 5 bases and J lost 3 bases. This CDR3 is 16 amino acids long. Written as DNA, the CDR3 is TGTGCCATCAGTAACACACCCGGGACAGACAATCAGCCCCAGCATTTT. Translating gives CAISNTPGTDNQPQHF.

This clonotype was seen repeatedly, ten times or more. V and J are TRBV6-5 and TRBJ1-6; maybe TRBD1 (6 bases). Germline CDR1 is MNHEY and CDR2 is SVGAGI. V was pared by 5 bases and J by 7 bases, with 6 bases between. The length of the CDR3 is 12 residues. In DNA form, the CDR3 reads TGTGCCAGCAGTAGGGGGAATTCACCCCTCCACTTT. Amino acid sequence: CASSRGNSPLHF.

This clonotype was found many times. The CDR3 spells CATKRDSGLIAKNIQYF. The CDR3 nucleotides are TGTGCCACAAAAAGGGACTCCGGCCTAATAGCCAAAAACATTCAGTACTTC. The J gene is TRBJ2-4, the V gene TRBV6-2 or TRBV6-3; D possibly corresponds to TRBD2 (6 bases). V was cut by 10 bases and J by 0 bases, with 22 bases left in between. The CDR3 has 17 residues. The germline CDR1 and CDR2 sequences are MNHEY and SVGEGT.

This clonotype was picked up a small number of times. The J gene is TRBJ1-2, the V gene TRBV3-1; no clear D gene. The CDR3 is 15 residues long. CDR1 is LGHDT and CDR2 is YNNKEL in the germline V gene (reference sequence). The V end was cut by 0 bases, the J end by 3 bases, with 11 bases between. This chain's CDR3 is CASSQDSRIYYGYTF. As DNA, the CDR3 is TGTGCCAGCAGCCAAGACTCGAGGATCTACTATGGCTACACCTTC.